One sample yielded the 32 T cell receptor beta chains listed below, sequenced in a study of blood T cell repertoires in COVID-19. Sequenced by immunoSEQ multiplex PCR; TCRdb stores in-frame clones only, minus some. The sample lists 93,000 or so clones, about 90% occurring once. Sequencing used peripheral blood. These receptors came from a human donor in a cohort sampled during active COVID-19.

Here the CDR3 DNA reads TGTGCCAGCAGTTCGCCAGGCTCCTACGAGCAGTACTTC. Its translation is CASSSPGSYEQYF. V and J are TRBV12-3 or TRBV12-4 and TRBJ2-7; D not resolved. The CDR3 length is 13 residues. The V gene lost 4 bases and the J gene lost 0 bases, with 7 bases spanning the gap.

The chain uses TRBV2 and TRBJ2-1, with 8 bases aligning to TRBD2. Germline V gene data show CDR1 as SNHLY and CDR2 as FYNNEI. There are 14 residues in the CDR3. The V and J ends lost 2 bases and 6 bases, in that order; junction bases with no gene match: 3. In nucleotides, the CDR3 is TGTGCCAGCAGTGAACAGCGGGGGACCAATGAGCAGTTCTTC. Its translation: CASSEQRGTNEQFF.

The gene calls are TRBV19 and TRBJ1-1; 7 nucleotides align to TRBD1. Germline CDR1 and CDR2: LNHDA and SQIVND (reference sequence). Unmatched junction bases numbered 7, after V lost 9 bases and J lost 3 bases. This CDR3 spans 13 amino acids. The CDR3 here is CASYQGVDTEAFF. CDR3 DNA sequence: TGTGCCAGCTATCAGGGGGTGGACACTGAAGCTTTCTTT.

This clone was found once. The chain combines TRBV5-1 with TRBJ2-5, with TRBD2 matching over 7 bases. The V and J ends lost 4 bases and 7 bases, in that order; junction bases with no gene match: 13. Germline V CDR1 and CDR2: SGHRS, YFSETQ. The CDR3 has 15 residues. In nucleotides, the CDR3 is TGCGCCAGCAGCCTAGAGGGAGGGGAGTACGGGACCCAGTACTTC. Its translation is CASSLEGGEYGTQYF.

This sequence joins TRBV6-5 and TRBJ2-7, with 7 bases that match TRBD1. After removal of 6 bases from V and 2 bases from J, the junction contained 4 bases not matched to a gene. CDR1 and CDR2 from the germline V gene are MNHEY and SVGAGI. The CDR3 runs 13 residues. This chain's CDR3 is CASRGTATYEQYF. For the CDR3, the DNA is TGTGCCAGCAGGGGGACAGCAACCTACGAGCAGTACTTC.

Only one count was recorded for this clone. The chain links TRBV15 to TRBJ1-1; D possibly corresponds to TRBD1 (5 bases). Germline values: CDR1 LNHNV, CDR2 YYDKDF (reference sequence). The CDR3 has 12 amino acids. V lost 5 bases and J lost 11, with 15 bases in between. In nucleotides, the CDR3 is TGTGCCACCAGCTTCCGGGGGGGGGAGGCTTTCTTT. Its protein is CATSFRGGEAFF.

J is TRBJ2-7 and V is TRBV11-2, with 9 positions matching TRBD1. After removal of 5 bases from V and 1 base from J, the junction contained 15 bases not matched to a gene. This CDR3 comprises 18 residues. In germline, CDR1 is SGHAT, CDR2 FQNNGV. The CDR3 sequence: CASSPRFIRDRASYEQYF. The CDR3, as DNA: TGTGCCAGCAGCCCACGCTTTATCCGGGACAGGGCTTCCTACGAGCAGTACTTC.

The V gene is TRBV18, the J gene TRBJ2-7; a weak D match, TRBD1 (6 bases). This CDR3 spans 12 amino acids. Trimming removed 3 bases at V and 3 bases at J, with 6 bases between. Germline assignment: CDR1 KGHSH and CDR2 LQKENI. CDR3 sequence: CASSPTGYEQYF. In nucleotides, the CDR3 is TGTGCCAGCTCACCGACAGGCTACGAGCAGTACTTC.

This chain connects TRBV4-1 to TRBJ2-3; the D is unclear. CDR1 and CDR2 from the germline V gene are MGHRA and YSYEKL. The V end was cut by 1 base, the J end by 6 bases, with 8 bases between. This CDR3 is built from 13 residues. The CDR3 DNA is TGCGCCAGCAGCCAAGCTGGGCTCGATACGCAGTATTTT. As protein: CASSQAGLDTQYF.

This clone has just a few counts. V is TRBV14 and J is TRBJ1-2; D not resolved. V lost 0 bases to trimming and J lost 2 bases, with 10 bases between them. Looked up from germline, CDR1 is SGHDN and CDR2 is FVKESK. The CDR3 extends over 15 amino acids. The CDR3 spells CASSQDWPGNYGYTF. CDR3 coding DNA: TGTGCCAGCAGCCAAGACTGGCCGGGAAACTATGGCTACACCTTC.

CDR3 region: CASSLTGTDTQYF. In DNA form, the CDR3 reads TGTGCCAGCAGTTTAACCGGGACAGATACGCAGTATTTT. The chain uses TRBV12-3 or TRBV12-4 and TRBJ2-3; no clear D. The CDR3 is 13 residues long. Trimming took 2 bases from V and 3 from J, leaving 6 bases between them.

This sequence joins TRBV7-9 and TRBJ1-1, with a possible D match to TRBD1 (6 bases). The V end lost 5 bases, the J end lost 4 bases, and 11 bases lay between the germline ends. The CDR3 spans 13 residues. The V gene's germline CDR1 is SEHNR and CDR2 FQNEAQ (reference sequence). The CDR3 loop reads CASSTGDTTEAFF. The CDR3 DNA follows: TGTGCCAGCAGCACCGGGGACACCACTGAAGCTTTCTTT.

The chain uses TRBV14 and TRBJ2-3; TRBD2 matches 8 bases. The V gene's germline CDR1 is SGHDN and CDR2 FVKESK. V was clipped by 2 bases and J by 2 bases; unmatched bases: 3. The CDR3 runs 15 residues. Written as DNA, the CDR3 is TGTGCCAGCAGCCAAATAGCGGGGACCACAGATACGCAGTATTTT. It specifies CASSQIAGTTDTQYF. The full variable domain, its missing parts supplied by reference TRBV14 and TRBJ2-3, is EAGVTQFPSHSVIEKGQTVTLRCDPISGHDNLYWYRRVMGKEIKFLLHFVKESKQDESGMPNNRFLAERTGGTYSTLKVQPAELEDSGVYFCASSQIAGTTDTQYFGPGTRLTVL.

The rearrangement joins TRBV6-5 to TRBJ2-7; 8 nucleotides align to TRBD2. CDR1 is MNHEY, CDR2 SVGAGI, per germline. V shed 6 bases and J 6 bases; nucleotides not matched to a gene: 10. The CDR3 has 14 residues. In nucleotides, the CDR3 is TGTGCCAGCAGCTCCCCTAGCGGGCGAGGCGAGCAGTACTTC. It translates to CASSSPSGRGEQYF.

The chain links TRBV18 to TRBJ2-7; weak D call: TRBD2 (7 bases). Germline V lookup: CDR1 KGHSH, CDR2 LQKENI. CDR3 length: 15 residues. V was clipped by 0 bases and J by 3 bases, with 12 bases between them. The CDR3, as DNA: TGTGCCAGCTCACCACCTCTAGGGGGGGGCTACGAGCAGTACTTC. Encoded protein: CASSPPLGGGYEQYF.

The J gene is TRBJ2-3, the V gene TRBV29-1; TRBD2 is a possible D gene (5 bases). This CDR3 comprises 15 residues. Germline CDR1 is SQVTM and CDR2 is ANQGSEA. Trimming shortened V by 7 bases and J by 5 bases, and 22 bases separated the two germline ends. CDR3 sequence (DNA): TGCAGCGCCGAAACCGGAGGCGCCCTGGTAGATACGCAGTATTTT. This encodes CSAETGGALVDTQYF.

The chain is built from TRBV9 and TRBJ2-3, with 7 bases identical to TRBD1. Germline V gene lookup returns CDR1 SGDLS and CDR2 YYNGEE. The V gene end was trimmed by 4 bases and the J gene end by 5 bases; junction bases not matched to a gene: 13. This CDR3 is 16 amino acids long. The CDR3 spells CASSPGVRGPGDTQYF. Here the CDR3 DNA reads TGTGCCAGCAGCCCAGGGGTGAGGGGGCCGGGAGATACGCAGTATTTT. The complete variable domain, with remaining parts taken from reference TRBV9 and TRBJ2-3, reads DSGVTQTPKHLITATGQRVTLRCSPRSGDLSVYWYQQSLDQGLQFLIQYYNGEERAKGNILERFSAQQFPDLHSELNLSSLELGDSALYFCASSPGVRGPGDTQYFGPGTRLTVL.

V usage is TRBV5-1 and J usage is TRBJ1-6; no clear D gene. The germline V and J ends were trimmed by 8 bases and 8 bases, with 23 bases remaining between them. Germline CDR1 and CDR2: SGHRS and YFSETQ. This CDR3 spans 16 amino acids. The CDR3 DNA reads TGCGCCAGTCTCTGGTACAGCCTGACGGGAGATTCACCCCTCCACTTT. Translated: CASLWYSLTGDSPLHF.

The V gene is TRBV7-9, the J gene TRBJ2-1, with a tentative D call TRBD2 (5 bases). The CDR3 consists of 11 residues. In germline, CDR1 is SEHNR, CDR2 FQNEAQ (reference sequence). V dropped 11 bases and J dropped 5 bases, with 10 bases sitting between them. CDR3 sequence reads: CAARGNNEQFF. CDR3 nucleotide sequence: TGTGCCGCCCGGGGAAACAATGAGCAGTTCTTC.

This chain links TRBV30 with TRBJ1-1; D is ambiguous. This CDR3 has 14 amino acids. Germline CDR1 is GTSNPN and CDR2 is SVGIG (reference sequence). V was clipped by 0 bases and J by 4 bases, with 12 bases between them. The CDR3 reads CAWSVSFGGTEAFF. The CDR3 DNA reads TGTGCCTGGAGTGTGTCTTTCGGTGGCACTGAAGCTTTCTTT.

This clone was seen just once. The J gene is TRBJ1-1, the V gene TRBV2; D uncertain. V dropped 6 bases and J dropped 3 bases, with 11 bases sitting between them. The CDR3 length is 13 residues. The germline V gene encodes CDR1 SNHLY and CDR2 FYNNEI. As DNA, the CDR3 is TGTGCCAGCAGGGACTGGGGTGACACTGAAGCTTTCTTT. It encodes CASRDWGDTEAFF.

V usage is TRBV2 and J usage is TRBJ2-5; the match to TRBD2 covers 9 bases. Germline loops: CDR1 SNHLY, CDR2 FYNNEI. The CDR3 sequence is 15 residues long. The J segment lost 2 bases and the V segment lost 3 bases, leaving 4 bases of the junction unmatched. CDR3 sequence reads: CASSDSGGVQETQYF. For the CDR3, the DNA is TGTGCCAGCAGTGATAGCGGGGGAGTTCAAGAGACCCAGTACTTC.

V and J are TRBV24-1 and TRBJ2-1; a possible D gene is TRBD1 (6 bases). Germline V gives CDR1 KGHDR, CDR2 SFDVKD. Trimming took off 5 bases at V and 0 bases at J, with 13 bases between the two ends. There are 16 residues in the CDR3. Written as DNA, the CDR3 is TGTGCCACCAGTGCTCAGGGGTTAGGCTCCTACAATGAGCAGTTCTTC. Protein: CATSAQGLGSYNEQFF.

This chain uses TRBV5-1 with TRBJ2-3, with 9 bases that match TRBD2. J lost 2 bases, V lost 1 base, and 5 bases had no gene match. The CDR3 covers 16 residues. Germline values: CDR1 SGHRS, CDR2 YFSETQ. Written as DNA, the CDR3 is TGCGCCAGCAGCTTGTTGCTAGCGGGGTACACAGATACGCAGTATTTT. The encoded protein is CASSLLLAGYTDTQYF.

This clone is a singleton in its sample. This chain's CDR3 is CASSIKASGGSYNEQFF. DNA for the CDR3: TGTGCCAGTAGTATAAAGGCTAGCGGGGGTTCCTACAATGAGCAGTTCTTC. The rearrangement uses TRBV19 and TRBJ2-1, with 10 nucleotides matching TRBD2. Germline V gene lookup returns CDR1 LNHDA and CDR2 SQIVND (reference sequence). This CDR3 region has 17 residues. The J segment lost 1 base and the V segment lost 2 bases, leaving 5 bases of the junction unmatched.

This clone was seen a single time. This rearrangement joins TRBV3-1 (or the pseudogene TRBV3-2) to TRBJ2-7; TRBD2 matches 7 bases. V dropped 8 bases and J dropped 2; count of bases not matched to a gene: 0. CDR3 length: 11 amino acids. CDR1 is LGHDT and CDR2 is YNNKEL in the germline V gene (reference sequence). CDR3 protein: CASGGAYEQYF. In DNA, the CDR3 is TGTGCCAGCGGGGGGGCCTACGAGCAGTACTTC.

This chain joins TRBV6-1 and TRBJ2-1; 9 bases map to TRBD1. Germline values: CDR1 MNHNS, CDR2 SASEGT. V lost 0 bases and J lost 8; bases outside the gene matches: 14. The CDR3 extends over 18 amino acids. CDR3 region: CASSEAASGTGTVYEQFF. The DNA of the CDR3 is TGTGCCAGCAGTGAAGCGGCATCCGGGACAGGGACAGTTTATGAGCAGTTCTTC.

The chain carries TRBV19 and TRBJ1-2; TRBD1 agrees at 9 bases. Germline CDR1 LNHDA, CDR2 SQIVND (reference sequence). The CDR3 contains 15 residues. The ends lost 5 bases at V and 0 bases at J; junction bases unmatched: 4. The CDR3 protein is CASSHRDRANYGYTF. Here the CDR3 DNA reads TGTGCCAGTAGTCACAGGGACAGGGCTAACTATGGCTACACCTTC.

V and J are TRBV28 and TRBJ2-2, with 8 bases aligning to TRBD2. V shed 5 bases, J shed 4 bases, and the junction held 15 bases outside the gene matches. This CDR3 is 18 amino acids long. Germline V lookup: CDR1 MDHEN, CDR2 SYDVKM. This CDR3 reads CASSQLSGGGFGTGELFF. As DNA, the CDR3 is TGTGCCAGCAGTCAGCTCTCGGGGGGGGGCTTTGGCACCGGGGAGCTGTTTTTT.

V is TRBV13 and J is TRBJ2-1; D uncertain. The CDR3 loop spans 17 amino acids. Trimming shortened V by 3 bases and J by 4 bases, and 19 bases separated the two germline ends. CDR1 PRHDT and CDR2 FYEKMQ come from the germline V gene (reference sequence). The CDR3 sequence: CASSLFRGQNNYNEQFF. CDR3 coding DNA: TGTGCCAGCAGCTTGTTTCGCGGCCAGAATAATTACAATGAGCAGTTCTTC.

The chain joins TRBV5-1 to TRBJ2-3; D might be TRBD2 (6 bases). Germline loops: CDR1 SGHRS, CDR2 YFSETQ. V shed 0 bases and J shed 9 bases, with 14 bases lying between them. The CDR3 has 14 amino acids. The CDR3 loop reads CASSLEGRRDTQYF. DNA for the CDR3: TGCGCCAGCAGCTTGGAAGGTCGGAGGGACACGCAGTATTTT.

This rearrangement joins TRBV11-3 to TRBJ2-3, with TRBD2 matching over 10 bases. Trimming removed 1 base from V and 3 bases from J; junction bases left unmatched: 4. Germline CDR1 is SGHNT and CDR2 is YENEEA. The CDR3 contains 16 residues. The CDR3 DNA follows: TGTGCCAGCAGCTTAGTATCTAGCGGGGGTACAGATACGCAGTATTTT. It is translated as CASSLVSSGGTDTQYF.